This TCR beta chain originates from a study of T cell responses to AZD1222 COVID-19 vaccine. On this clone itself: Its antigen remains unknown.

Method: immunoSEQ multiplex PCR; TCRdb's copy keeps in-frame clones and lacks some. This sample has 150,000 to 250,000 clones; just over 90% occur once, and the top ten carry roughly 3.5%. CDR3 length equals 10 residues. Overall study results and limits: Donors, mostly white British, included more females; clonal diversity was possibly underestimated.

The sequences come from peripheral blood, collected 28 days after the second AZD1222 dose. The TCR sequence derives from an adult who received the AZD1222 COVID-19 vaccine. The chain couples TRBV21-1 to TRBJ2-1; the D call in the table, TRBD1, was not verified against the DNA. TRBV21-1 corresponds to a pseudogene. CDR3 protein: CASSKENTFF. Written as DNA, the CDR3 is TGTGCCAGCAGCAAAGAGAACACCTTCTTC.